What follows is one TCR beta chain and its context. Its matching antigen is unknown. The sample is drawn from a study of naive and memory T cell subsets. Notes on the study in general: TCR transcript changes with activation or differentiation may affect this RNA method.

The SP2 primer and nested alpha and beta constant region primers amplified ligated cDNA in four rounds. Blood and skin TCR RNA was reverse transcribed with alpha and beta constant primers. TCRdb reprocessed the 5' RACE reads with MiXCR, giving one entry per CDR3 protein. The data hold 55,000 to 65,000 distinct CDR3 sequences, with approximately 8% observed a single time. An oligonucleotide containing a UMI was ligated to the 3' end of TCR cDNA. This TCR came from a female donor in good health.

The CDR3: CASSYIRTGVRDTQYF. DNA for the CDR3: TGTGCCAGCAGTTATATCCGGACAGGGGTTCGAGATACGCAGTATTTT. The J gene is TRBJ2-3, the V gene TRBV6-2 or TRBV6-3, with 9 bases that match TRBD1. The CDR3 covers 16 residues. The germline V gene encodes CDR1 MNHEY and CDR2 SVGEGT. Germline trimming cut 3 bases from V and 5 bases from J; bases unmatched to any gene: 9.